This T cell receptor (beta chain) was captured by sequencing in a study of blood T cell repertoires in COVID-19. Libraries were prepared by immunoSEQ multiplex PCR; TCRdb keeps only in-frame clonotypes and omits some of them. The data hold approximately 290,000 clones, with 75% to 95% observed a single time. Germline values: CDR1 SGHNT, CDR2 YENEEA. Trimming at V came to 4 bases and at J to 6 bases, leaving 10 bases not matched to a gene. This CDR3 has 16 amino acids. The TCR sequence derives from a woman aged 30 to 39 who had recovered from COVID-19. The rearrangement links TRBV11-3 to TRBJ2-3, with TRBD1 matching over 10 bases. Material for sequencing was PBMCs or T cells enriched from blood (not recorded which). CDR3 loop: CASSSLMGQGKDTQYF. The CDR3 nucleotides read TGTGCCAGCAGCTCCCTCATGGGACAGGGGAAGGATACGCAGTATTTT. Based on the CDR3 plus reference TRBV11-3 and TRBJ2-3, the full variable domain is EAGVVQSPRYKIIEKKQPVAFWCNPISGHNTLYWYLQNLGQGPELLIRYENEEAVDDSQLPKDRFSAERLKGVDSTLKIQPAELGDSAVYLCASSSLMGQGKDTQYFGPGTRLTVL.